This T cell receptor beta chain was sequenced during a study of blood T cell repertoires in COVID-19. Study details: Italy, Spain and the United States were the sources of the convalescent and acute COVID-19 samples. Sample material is recorded as cDNA or gDNA derived from T cells, B-cell-depleted T cells, or PBMCs.

The V end was cut by 2 bases, the J end by 9 bases, with 11 bases between. Germline CDR1 SEHNR, CDR2 FQNEAQ (reference sequence). This CDR3 region has 14 residues. This clone was seen a handful of times. As processed by the authors: Nucleated cell number was recorded as an estimate derived from reference gene primer amplification. Sequencing used immunoSEQ multiplex PCR; TCRdb keeps in-frame clones, though not all of them. V, J and clone size reflect that table, while D and trimming were determined from the DNA. The sample lists 120,000 or so clones, 60% to 85% occurring once. The chain has TRBV7-9 and TRBJ1-6, with D unclear. The receptor was isolated from a man in his 70s with acute or convalescent COVID-19. Sequencing was done on a sample of peripheral blood. DNA of the CDR3: TGTGCCAGCAGCTTATCCCGACACTCTTCACCCCTCCACTTT. Its protein is CASSLSRHSSPLHF.